Judged by abundance, the clone carrying this T cell receptor (beta chain) is medium-sized. The antigen is unknown. Libraries were prepared by immunoSEQ multiplex PCR; TCRdb keeps only in-frame clonotypes and omits some of them. The table includes roughly 60,000 clones, about 85% detected once. This sample is part of a study of OX40 agonist ivuxolimab in advanced cancers. Overall study context: The patients got ivuxolimab, which is an agonistic anti-OX40 (CD134) antibody.

Germline CDR1 is GTSNPN and CDR2 is SVGIG (reference sequence). There are 12 residues in the CDR3. V dropped 1 base and J dropped 6 bases, with 9 bases sitting between them. Study-level findings and limits: Dosing at 0.1 to 3.0 mg/kg was accompanied by clonal expansion of CD4+ and CD8+ blood T cells by week 6.

The TCR sequence derives from an adult with an advanced solid tumor such as melanoma, head and neck, liver or kidney cancer. V usage is TRBV30 and J usage is TRBJ1-2, with D unresolved. Sequences were derived from CD4+ or CD8+ T cells sorted from blood, sampled in a trial of the OX40 agonist ivuxolimab. The CDR3 spells CAWSAVFDGYTF. The CDR3 coding sequence is TGTGCCTGGAGTGCCGTTTTCGATGGCTACACCTTC.